Following are 30 T cell receptor beta chains from one sample sequenced in a study of cytomegalovirus exposure and HLA in healthy donors. Use of 60 Vbeta and 13 Jbeta primers characterized the PCR. TCRdb keeps only in-frame clones here, not all; method: immunoSEQ multiplex PCR. The profile covers 140,000 to 150,000 clones, with 70% to 85% appearing a single time and roughly 10% taken by the ten largest. The specimen sequenced was PBMCs. These receptors all stem from a woman between 55 and 75 years old in good health and CMV-seropositive.

With regard to this clone: At one end, the junction sequence differs from germline, possibly due to a read error. The chain employs TRBV5-1 and TRBJ1-2; D not resolved. In germline, CDR1 is SGHRS, CDR2 YFSETQ. CDR3 length equals 11 residues. CDR3: CASGLSGGYTF. DNA of the CDR3: TGCGCCAGCGGCTTGTCGGGGGGCTACACCTTC.

This sequence joins TRBV9 and TRBJ1-1, with 8 bases that match TRBD1. The CDR3 runs to 14 residues. The V gene end was trimmed by 3 bases and the J gene end by 7 bases; junction bases not matched to a gene: 8. The germline V gene has CDR1 SGDLS and CDR2 YYNGEE. CDR3 in amino acids: CASSGAGGRLEAFF. As DNA, the CDR3 is TGTGCCAGCAGCGGCGCAGGGGGCCGCCTTGAAGCTTTCTTT.

V usage is TRBV29-1 and J usage is TRBJ1-4; 8 bases fit TRBD1. Germline CDR1 reads SQVTM; CDR2 reads ANQGSEA. The V and J ends lost 6 bases and 5 bases, in that order; junction bases with no gene match: 5. The CDR3 loop spans 13 amino acids. The CDR3 DNA reads as TGCAGCGTCGGACAGGGCGGGAATGAAAAACTGTTTTTT. Protein: CSVGQGGNEKLFF.

Only a few counts were recorded for this clone. The chain uses TRBV5-6 and TRBJ1-3, with unresolved D. Trimming took 1 base from V and 0 from J, leaving 5 bases between them. The CDR3 is 14 amino acids. Germline V gene lookup returns CDR1 SGHDT and CDR2 YYEEEE. CDR3 residues: CASSLPVSGNTIYF. CDR3 nucleotides: TGTGCCAGCAGCTTGCCAGTCTCTGGAAACACCATATATTTT.

This rearrangement joins TRBV27 to TRBJ2-3; TRBD2 agrees at 12 bases. Germline loops: CDR1 MNHEY, CDR2 SMNVEV (reference sequence). This CDR3 is built from 15 residues. J was trimmed by 4 bases and V by 5 bases; bases with no gene match: 4. CDR3: CASSMTSGRADTQYF. The CDR3 DNA reads TGTGCCAGCAGTATGACTAGCGGGAGAGCAGATACGCAGTATTTT.

V usage is TRBV4-2 and J usage is TRBJ2-5; TRBD1 aligns across 8 bases. Trimming cost V 1 base and J 5 bases; bases outside gene matches: 6. CDR1 and CDR2 (germline): LGHNA, YNFKEQ. The CDR3 consists of 15 residues. CDR3 sequence reads: CASSQGTGPRETQYF. The CDR3 DNA reads as TGTGCCAGCAGCCAAGGGACAGGGCCGCGGGAGACCCAGTACTTC.

The V gene is TRBV11-2, the J gene TRBJ2-7, with D perhaps matching TRBD1 (5 bases). The CDR3 loop spans 13 amino acids. Germline V gene sequence: CDR1 SGHAT, CDR2 FQNNGV. Deletions cut 5 bases from V and 5 bases from J, with 13 bases between. The CDR3 DNA is TGTGCCAGCAGCACAACAGGTGGTAACGAGCAGTACTTC. This encodes CASSTTGGNEQYF.

V gene TRBV5-1 combines with J gene TRBJ2-3; tentative D call: TRBD2 (5 bases). The germline V gene encodes CDR1 SGHRS and CDR2 YFSETQ. The CDR3 contains 13 residues. The germline V and J ends were trimmed by 4 bases and 2 bases, with 8 bases remaining between them. This chain's CDR3 is CASSARDTDTQYF. CDR3 in DNA: TGCGCCAGCAGCGCCCGGGACACAGATACGCAGTATTTT.

The chain is built from TRBV5-1 and TRBJ2-5, with a tentative D call TRBD1 (5 bases). Germline V gene data show CDR1 as SGHRS and CDR2 as YFSETQ. The ends were cut back, 4 bases at V and 5 bases at J, with 15 bases in the middle. The length of the CDR3 is 14 residues. Written as DNA, the CDR3 is TGCGCCAGCAGCCCGACGGTAGCAGGGGAGACCCAGTACTTC. Protein: CASSPTVAGETQYF. Using reference TRBV5-1 and TRBJ2-5 for the parts outside the CDR3, the full variable domain is KAGVTQTPRYLIKTRGQQVTLSCSPISGHRSVSWYQQTPGQGLQFLFEYFSETQRNKGNFPGRFSGRQFSNSRSEMNVSTLELGDSALYLCASSPTVAGETQYFGPGTRLLVL.

On this clone itself: Different DNA sequences within this sample yield the same CDR3. The rearrangement links TRBV2 to TRBJ2-3; D is ambiguous. The CDR3 sequence is 11 residues long. V was shortened by 8 bases and J by 5 bases, with 8 bases between the two germline ends. In germline, CDR1 is SNHLY, CDR2 FYNNEI. The CDR3 loop is CASRGVDTQYF. DNA of the CDR3: TGTGCCAGCCGAGGTGTAGATACGCAGTATTTT.

This rearrangement joins TRBV2 to TRBJ2-3, with 12 positions matching TRBD1. The CDR3 covers 15 residues. Germline V gene data show CDR1 as SNHLY and CDR2 as FYNNEI. The V and J ends lost 6 bases and 5 bases, in that order; junction bases with no gene match: 6. CDR3 nucleotide sequence: TGTGCCAGCAGACCGGGACAGGGGGCGGGAGATACGCAGTATTTT. Protein product: CASRPGQGAGDTQYF. The variable domain in full, with the rest retrieved from reference TRBV2 and TRBJ2-3, is EPEVTQTPSHQVTQMGQEVILRCVPISNHLYFYWYRQILGQKVEFLVSFYNNEISEKSEIFDDQFSVERPDGSNFTLKIRSTKLEDSAMYFCASRPGQGAGDTQYFGPGTRLTVL.

J is TRBJ1-5 and V is TRBV5-6, with D possibly being TRBD1 (5 bases). CDR3 length equals 14 residues. Germline values: CDR1 SGHDT, CDR2 YYEEEE. Trimming shortened V by 4 bases and J by 3 bases, and 11 bases separated the two germline ends. The CDR3 DNA sequence: TGTGCCAGCAGCCGCGGGGGGAACAATCAGCCCCAGCATTTT. Its translation is CASSRGGNNQPQHF.

This chain's CDR3 is CASSPVSGTGVGHEQYF. CDR3 coding DNA: TGTGCCAGCTCACCAGTATCCGGGACAGGGGTAGGGCACGAGCAGTACTTC. This chain links TRBV18 with TRBJ2-7, with TRBD1 identical over 10 bases. V shed 2 bases, J shed 5 bases, and the junction held 12 bases outside the gene matches. There are 17 residues in the CDR3. CDR1 is KGHSH, CDR2 LQKENI, per germline.

The rearrangement joins TRBV7-9 to TRBJ2-1, with a weak D call TRBD2 (6 bases). The CDR3 consists of 16 residues. The V end lost 3 bases, the J end lost 5 bases, and 17 bases lay between the germline ends. The germline V gene encodes CDR1 SEHNR and CDR2 FQNEAQ (reference sequence). CDR3 coding DNA: TGTGCCAGCAGCTTCCCCACATTAGCGGACGACAATGAGCAGTTCTTC. Its protein product is CASSFPTLADDNEQFF. Full variable domain (rest looked up from reference TRBV7-9 and TRBJ2-1): DTGVSQNPRHKITKRGQNVTFRCDPISEHNRLYWYRQTLGQGPEFLTYFQNEAQLEKSRLLSDRFSAERPKGSFSTLEIQRTEQGDSAMYLCASSFPTLADDNEQFFGPGTRLTVL.

V usage is TRBV2 and J usage is TRBJ2-3, with 9 bases that match TRBD2. The trim removed 5 bases at V and 0 bases at J, leaving 15 bases unmatched. Germline CDR1 is SNHLY and CDR2 is FYNNEI. CDR3 length: 19 residues. The DNA of the CDR3 is TGTGCCAGCAGTTCCTCGGGGGCTAGCGGGAAGACTAGCACAGATACGCAGTATTTT. Translating gives CASSSSGASGKTSTDTQYF.

This chain links TRBV9 with TRBJ1-1, with TRBD1 as a possible D gene (6 bases). The CDR3 contains 12 residues. Germline loops: CDR1 SGDLS, CDR2 YYNGEE. The V end was cut by 4 bases, the J end by 8 bases, with 12 bases between. The CDR3 loop is CASSPGVSEAFF. DNA for the CDR3: TGTGCCAGCAGCCCAGGGGTGTCGGAAGCTTTCTTT.

This chain links TRBV19 with TRBJ1-1, with no clear D. The CDR3 is made up of 12 amino acids. Trimming shortened V by 4 bases and J by 7 bases, and 10 bases separated the two germline ends. The germline CDR1 and CDR2 sequences are LNHDA and SQIVND (reference sequence). As DNA, the CDR3 is TGTGCCAGTAGTAGCGTTTTACTTGAAGCTTTCTTT. Translation: CASSSVLLEAFF.

The V gene is TRBV19, the J gene TRBJ1-5; D possibly corresponds to TRBD1 (6 bases). Germline CDR1 and CDR2: LNHDA and SQIVND (reference sequence). Trimming stripped 2 bases from V and 4 bases from J, with 15 bases between. This CDR3 is built from 16 residues. The DNA for the CDR3 is TGTGCCAGTAGTATACCCCGCCGGGACAATAATCAGCCCCAGCATTTT. Its translation is CASSIPRRDNNQPQHF.

The genes are TRBV5-6 and TRBJ1-4; TRBD1 might be the D (5 bases). The germline gives CDR1 SGHDT, CDR2 YYEEEE. Deletions cut 0 bases from V and 8 bases from J, with 11 bases between. This CDR3 spans 14 amino acids. DNA of the CDR3: TGTGCCAGCAGCTTGGGGGGGAGGGAAGAAAAACTGTTTTTT. Translating it yields CASSLGGREEKLFF. Using reference TRBV5-6 and TRBJ1-4 for the parts outside the CDR3, the full variable domain is DAGVTQSPTHLIKTRGQQVTLRCSPKSGHDTVSWYQQALGQGPQFIFQYYEEEERQRGNFPDRFSGHQFPNYSSELNVNALLLGDSALYLCASSLGGREEKLFFGSGTQLSVL.

CDR3 coding DNA: TGTGCCAGTAGTATCCGGGGGGGCGGGAGATACGAGCAGTACTTC. Protein: CASSIRGGGRYEQYF. The chain employs TRBV19 and TRBJ2-7; 8 bases are a match to TRBD2. CDR1 is LNHDA and CDR2 is SQIVND in the germline V gene (reference sequence). Trimming took 3 bases from V and 4 from J; bases not matched to a gene: 8. This CDR3 is 15 amino acids long. Combining the CDR3 with reference TRBV19 and TRBJ2-7 gives the whole variable domain DGGITQSPKYLFRKEGQNVTLSCEQNLNHDAMYWYRQDPGQGLRLIYYSQIVNDFQKGDIAEGYSVSREKKESFPLTVTSAQKNPTAFYLCASSIRGGGRYEQYFGPGTRLTVT.

The genes are TRBV29-1 and TRBJ2-5, with 9 bases fitting TRBD1. The closer fit of TRBJ2-7 to the DNA end suggests the J call may be wrong. The CDR3 contains 13 residues. The germline V gene has CDR1 SQVTM and CDR2 ANQGSEA. The CDR3 DNA is TGCAGCGTTTTTCTGGGACAGGGAGTCGAGCAGTACTTC. It codes for CSVFLGQGVEQYF.

The V gene is TRBV28, the J gene TRBJ1-2; D ambiguous. The CDR3 is 12 amino acids. CDR1 MDHEN and CDR2 SYDVKM come from the germline V gene. V was cut by 4 bases and J by 4 bases, with 7 bases left in between. The CDR3 bases are TGTGCCAGCAGTTCAGGTACCTATGGCTACACCTTC. Protein product: CASSSGTYGYTF.

The chain uses TRBV28 and TRBJ1-5, with D possibly being TRBD1 (6 bases). Deletions cut 2 bases from V and 5 bases from J, with 10 bases between. The CDR3 extends over 14 amino acids. The germline CDR1 and CDR2 sequences are MDHEN and SYDVKM. CDR3 coding DNA: TGTGCCAGCAGTTTAGGGGGGGCGGATCAGCCCCAGCATTTT. This sequence encodes CASSLGGADQPQHF. Together with reference TRBV28 and TRBJ1-5, the CDR3 gives the full variable domain: DVKVTQSSRYLVKRTGEKVFLECVQDMDHENMFWYRQDPGLGLRLIYFSYDVKMKEKGDIPEGYSVSREKKERFSLILESASTNQTSMYLCASSLGGADQPQHFGDGTRLSIL.

This clone has just a few counts. This chain connects TRBV6-1 to TRBJ2-7; 7 nucleotides line up with TRBD2. Trimming cost V 6 bases and J 6 bases; bases outside gene matches: 14. Per germline, CDR1 MNHNS and CDR2 SASEGT. The CDR3 length is 15 residues. The CDR3 bases are TGTGCCAGCAGAGCGAGCGGGACCTTCATTGGCGAGCAGTACTTC. Residues: CASRASGTFIGEQYF.

This clone was detected only a few times. The rearrangement uses TRBV6-1 and TRBJ1-2; a possible D gene is TRBD1 (6 bases). The CDR3 extends over 16 amino acids. V dropped 0 bases and J dropped 5 bases, with 16 bases sitting between them. Germline CDR1 MNHNS, CDR2 SASEGT. CDR3 region: CASSEALVEGGYGYTF. The CDR3 nucleotides read TGTGCCAGCAGTGAAGCCCTGGTTGAGGGGGGGTATGGCTACACCTTC.

This chain connects TRBV6-4 to TRBJ2-2, with 9 bases identical to TRBD1. The CDR3 runs to 16 residues. The V gene's germline CDR1 is MRHNA and CDR2 SNTAGT. V lost 5 bases, J lost 2 bases, and 6 bases stayed unmatched. The CDR3 loop reads CASSLGQGPNTGELFF. CDR3 coding DNA: TGTGCCAGCAGTTTAGGACAGGGGCCTAACACCGGGGAGCTGTTTTTT.

This clone showed up just a few times. The chain has TRBV7-3 and TRBJ2-5, with 9 bases that match TRBD1. The germline V gene encodes CDR1 SGHTA and CDR2 FQGTGA. CDR3 size: 16 residues. V lost 5 bases to trimming and J lost 3 bases; unmatched junction nucleotides: 10. Here the CDR3 DNA reads TGTGCCAGCAGCCCCGGGACAGGGTATGTCGAAGAGACCCAGTACTTC. Its protein product is CASSPGTGYVEETQYF.

The V gene is TRBV7-2, the J gene TRBJ1-4; D is possibly TRBD1 (6 bases). CDR1 is SGHTA, CDR2 FQGNSA, per germline. The V end lost 3 bases, the J end lost 0 bases, and 11 bases lay between the germline ends. This CDR3 contains 16 residues. For the CDR3, the DNA is TGTGCCAGCAGCTTCGGACAGTTAGCAACTAATGAAAAACTGTTTTTT. This codes for CASSFGQLATNEKLFF.

This clone was counted a single time. The chain carries TRBV29-1 and TRBJ2-5; D is perhaps TRBD2 (5 bases). The end of the DNA aligns better with TRBJ2-7, so the J call may be wrong. Germline lookup yields CDR1 SQVTM and CDR2 ANQGSEA. The CDR3 loop spans 11 amino acids. Written as DNA, the CDR3 is TGCAGCGTTGTTGGGAGTAACGAGCAGTACTTC. Encoded protein: CSVVGSNEQYF.

The chain joins TRBV30 to TRBJ2-2; D might be TRBD1 (5 bases). Looked up from germline, CDR1 is GTSNPN and CDR2 is SVGIG (reference sequence). V lost 0 bases, J lost 4 bases, and 15 bases lay in between. The CDR3 consists of 16 residues. DNA of the CDR3: TGTGCCTGGAGTGTACCTGGGGCGAGTAGCACCGGGGAGCTGTTTTTT. This codes for CAWSVPGASSTGELFF.